This T cell receptor (beta chain) is drawn from a study of shared clonotypes between healthy human individuals. Libraries were prepared by immunoSEQ multiplex PCR; TCRdb keeps only in-frame clonotypes and omits some of them. The sample has roughly 2.2 million clones; 80% to 95% are singletons. The CDR3 contains 15 residues. The V gene's germline CDR1 is MDHEN and CDR2 SYDVKM. V lost 4 bases and J 3 bases, leaving 13 bases between the germline ends. Material for sequencing was naive CD4+ T cells from PBMCs. Subset described: CD45RA+ positively selected. J is TRBJ1-5 and V is TRBV28; D unclear. The receptor was derived from a man between 18 and 29 years old in good health. Some clones in this sample may be carry-over from other donors' samples. CDR3 region: CASSWVAANNQPQHF. For the CDR3, the DNA is TGTGCCAGCAGTTGGGTGGCGGCGAACAATCAGCCCCAGCATTTT.